This T cell receptor beta chain was observed in a study of blood T cell repertoires in COVID-19. Whole-study context: Researchers got acute and convalescent COVID-19 samples from the United States, Italy and Spain. Sample material is recorded as cDNA or gDNA derived from T cells, B-cell-depleted T cells, or PBMCs.

The Seattle patients joined while their infection was active and were tracked longitudinally afterward. The V gene's germline CDR1 is SNHLY and CDR2 FYNNEI. This CDR3 region has 15 residues. The V segment lost 1 base and the J segment 7 bases; nucleotides outside the gene matches: 5. As processed by the authors: Reference gene primer amplification gave estimated nucleated cell counts. Libraries were prepared by immunoSEQ multiplex PCR; TCRdb keeps only in-frame clonotypes and omits some of them. The DNA was the basis for D and trimming; V, J and clone size are from that table. The sample carries under 95,000 clones, 65% to 90% recorded once.

The sequencing input was peripheral blood. This rearrangement joins TRBV2 to TRBJ1-5, with TRBD1 matching 9 bases. The clonotype was recovered from a man aged 45-65 years with COVID-19, enrolled during active disease. The CDR3, as DNA: TGTGCCAGCAGTGAAGATACAGGGGGCGACCAGCCCCAGCATTTT. Protein product: CASSEDTGGDQPQHF.